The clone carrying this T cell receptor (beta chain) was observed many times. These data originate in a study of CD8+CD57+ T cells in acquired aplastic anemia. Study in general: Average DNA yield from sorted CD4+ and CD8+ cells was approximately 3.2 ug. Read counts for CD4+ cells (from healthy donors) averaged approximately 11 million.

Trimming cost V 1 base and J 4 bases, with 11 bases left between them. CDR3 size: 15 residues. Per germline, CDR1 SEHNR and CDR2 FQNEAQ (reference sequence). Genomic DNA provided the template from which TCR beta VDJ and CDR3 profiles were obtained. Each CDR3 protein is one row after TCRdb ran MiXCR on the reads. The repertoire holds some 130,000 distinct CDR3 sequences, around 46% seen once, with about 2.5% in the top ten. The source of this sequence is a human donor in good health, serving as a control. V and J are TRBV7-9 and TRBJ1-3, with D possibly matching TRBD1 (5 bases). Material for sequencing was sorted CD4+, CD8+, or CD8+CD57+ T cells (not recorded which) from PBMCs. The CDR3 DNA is TGTGCCAGCAGCTTAGGCTACAGGACCGGAAACACCATATATTTT. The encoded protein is CASSLGYRTGNTIYF.